This T cell receptor beta chain was sequenced for a study of T cell responses to AZD1222 COVID-19 vaccine. Findings and limits, study-wide: The study identified only five to seven AZD1222 recipients as seropositive at baseline. Vaccine-associated CD4 TCRs ranged over spike, dominating at 160-218 and 743-854.

As for this clone: The antigen is not known.

Repertoires were generated with immunoSEQ multiplex PCR, while TCRdb's copy carries only in-frame clones and drops some. The table lists over 150,000 clones, 80% to 95% of them singletons, with 1.6% in the top ten. This clonotype was obtained from an adult in good health. The material was peripheral blood, obtained on day 0 of AZD1222 vaccination.

The CDR3 loop is CASCRERNTEAFF. Here the CDR3 DNA reads TGTGCCAGCTGCCGGGAAAGGAACACTGAAGCTTTCTTT. V usage is TRBV18 and J usage is TRBJ1-1; unclear D gene. The length of the CDR3 is 13 residues. Germline CDR1 KGHSH, CDR2 LQKENI. V gave up 7 bases and J gave up 1 base, with 10 bases separating them.